The 28 T cell receptor beta chains below were found in one sample sequenced in a study of cytomegalovirus exposure and HLA in healthy donors. Primers for the PCR totalled 60 Vbeta and 13 Jbeta. Data came from immunoSEQ multiplex PCR; TCRdb stores just in-frame clones and leaves some out. Altogether 99,000 or so clones are present, 75% to 90% being singletons, with the ten largest covering 6.9%. The sample comprised PBMCs. These receptors originate from a man under 40 in good health and CMV-seropositive.

The V and J genes are TRBV5-1 and TRBJ2-2, with D possibly matching TRBD2 (6 bases). CDR3 length: 17 residues. Looked up from germline, CDR1 is SGHRS and CDR2 is YFSETQ. V dropped 3 bases and J dropped 9 bases, with 24 bases sitting between them. CDR3 nucleotides: TGCGCCAGCAGCTCGACCCTCAAGCGGGCCCGGGAGAGGGAGCTGTTTTTT. Amino acids: CASSSTLKRARERELFF.

This clone qualifies as medium-sized. This rearrangement joins TRBV4-1 to TRBJ1-1; D is possibly TRBD1 (5 bases). Germline V CDR1 and CDR2: MGHRA, YSYEKL. V dropped 8 bases and J dropped 2 bases, with 15 bases sitting between them. There are 14 residues in the CDR3. In DNA form, the CDR3 reads TGCGCCAGCTCCCCGCGGGACTTTAACACTGAAGCTTTCTTT. Encoded protein: CASSPRDFNTEAFF.

The V call is TRBV7-3, the J call TRBJ1-1, with D tentatively TRBD1 (5 bases). Germline V gene data show CDR1 as SGHTA and CDR2 as FQGTGA. This CDR3 contains 12 residues. The V end lost 5 bases, the J end lost 11 bases, and 15 bases lay between the germline ends. CDR3 sequence (DNA): TGTGCCAGCAGCCTCACCGGGGGGGACGCTTTCTTT. It encodes CASSLTGGDAFF.

This chain connects TRBV25-1 to TRBJ1-4, with D perhaps matching TRBD1 (5 bases). Germline values: CDR1 MGHDK, CDR2 SYGVNS. This CDR3 spans 11 amino acids. V shed 6 bases and J shed 15 bases, with 14 bases lying between them. The CDR3: CASSSTRELFF. The CDR3 DNA is TGTGCCAGCAGCTCTACCAGGGAATTGTTTTTT.

The V gene is TRBV5-4, the J gene TRBJ2-3; TRBD2 matches at 13 bases. Losses at the gene ends were 0 bases for V and 0 bases for J; bases not matched to a gene: 4. This CDR3 region has 18 residues. Germline CDR1 and CDR2: SGHNT and YYREEE (reference sequence). CDR3 nucleotides: TGTGCCAGCAGCTTGGGACTAGCGGGGGGCCTTAGCACAGATACGCAGTATTTT. This gives the protein CASSLGLAGGLSTDTQYF.

The gene calls are TRBV20-1 and TRBJ1-1, with D uncertain. V lost 6 bases and J 4 bases, leaving 9 bases between the germline ends. CDR1 and CDR2 from the germline V gene are DFQATT and SNEGSKA (reference sequence). The CDR3 extends over 11 amino acids. CDR3 sequence reads: CSARKSTEAFF. For the CDR3, the DNA is TGCAGTGCGCGAAAGTCCACTGAAGCTTTCTTT.

The chain carries TRBV5-1 and TRBJ2-6, with TRBD1 matching over 7 bases. With 4 bases clipped from V and 0 bases from J, the junction kept 7 bases outside the gene matches. The CDR3 spans 17 residues. Germline CDR1 SGHRS, CDR2 YFSETQ. CDR3 nucleotides: TGCGCCAGCAGCACGACAGGGTCCAACTCTGGGGCCAACGTCCTGACTTTC. Amino acids: CASSTTGSNSGANVLTF.

This chain connects TRBV10-3 to TRBJ2-7; D might be TRBD2 (5 bases). The CDR3 has 16 residues. The germline V gene encodes CDR1 ENHRY and CDR2 SYGVKD. V shed 6 bases and J shed 2 bases, with 20 bases lying between them. Here the CDR3 reads CAISPQARGSTYEQYF. In DNA form, the CDR3 reads TGTGCCATCAGCCCCCAGGCCCGGGGTTCGACCTACGAGCAGTACTTC.

The chain couples TRBV7-9 to TRBJ1-6; tentatively, D is TRBD1 (6 bases). V was clipped by 3 bases and J by 6 bases, with 9 bases between them. Germline V lookup: CDR1 SEHNR, CDR2 FQNEAQ (reference sequence). CDR3 length: 14 residues. The CDR3: CASSFDRLNSPLHF. The CDR3 nucleotides read TGTGCCAGCAGCTTCGACAGGCTTAATTCACCCCTCCACTTT.

V gene TRBV19 combines with J gene TRBJ1-1; TRBD1 might be the D (5 bases). CDR1 and CDR2 (germline): LNHDA, SQIVND (reference sequence). The CDR3 consists of 12 residues. V lost 7 bases to trimming and J lost 5 bases, with 11 bases between them. The CDR3: CASTDQGTEAFF. The CDR3 nucleotides are TGTGCCAGTACTGACCAGGGAACTGAAGCTTTCTTT. Variable domain in full (rest from reference TRBV19 and TRBJ1-1): DGGITQSPKYLFRKEGQNVTLSCEQNLNHDAMYWYRQDPGQGLRLIYYSQIVNDFQKGDIAEGYSVSREKKESFPLTVTSAQKNPTAFYLCASTDQGTEAFFGQGTRLTVV.

CDR3 amino acids: CASSEQGASYEQYF. CDR3 nucleotides: TGTGCCAGCAGTGAGCAGGGGGCATCCTACGAGCAGTACTTC. The rearrangement links TRBV6-1 to TRBJ2-7; 8 bases are a match to TRBD1. The CDR3 runs to 14 residues. The trim removed 3 bases at V and 1 base at J, leaving 2 bases unmatched. Per germline, CDR1 MNHNS and CDR2 SASEGT.

This clone was seen a single time. CDR3 sequence: CASSLVGQSNSPLHF. In nucleotides, the CDR3 is TGTGCCAGCAGCTTAGTGGGACAGAGTAATTCACCCCTCCACTTT. This chain uses TRBV11-2 with TRBJ1-6; 7 nucleotides match TRBD1. The length of the CDR3 is 15 residues. CDR1 and CDR2 from the germline V gene are SGHAT and FQNNGV. J lost 6 bases, V lost 1 base, and 3 bases had no gene match.

The chain carries TRBV2 and TRBJ1-1, with a tentative D call TRBD1 (6 bases). This CDR3 comprises 12 residues. Per the germline V gene, CDR1 is SNHLY and CDR2 is FYNNEI. The ends were cut back, 8 bases at V and 3 bases at J, with 10 bases in the middle. The CDR3 protein is CASSGQDTEAFF. CDR3 coding DNA: TGTGCCAGCTCGGGACAAGACACTGAAGCTTTCTTT.

V gene TRBV6-5 combines with J gene TRBJ1-1; no reliable D call. The germline V gene encodes CDR1 MNHEY and CDR2 SVGAGI. Trimming shortened V by 2 bases and J by 5 bases, and 9 bases separated the two germline ends. This CDR3 spans 13 amino acids. CDR3 protein: CASSYTTATEAFF. The CDR3 nucleotides are TGTGCCAGCAGTTACACCACAGCAACTGAAGCTTTCTTT.

This chain uses TRBV6-7 with TRBJ1-2, with 7 bases lining up with TRBD1. TRBV6-7 is known as an ORF, though its function is uncertain. Trimming cost V 0 bases and J 4 bases; bases outside gene matches: 11. The CDR3 extends over 17 amino acids. The chain's CDR3 is CASSYSPETGMAYGYTF. The CDR3 nucleotides read TGTGCCAGCAGTTACTCACCCGAGACAGGGATGGCCTATGGCTACACCTTC.

This clone occurred once. This rearrangement joins TRBV5-1 to TRBJ1-1; 8 nucleotides agree with TRBD1. The CDR3 loop spans 14 amino acids. The germline CDR1 and CDR2 sequences are SGHRS and YFSETQ. After removal of 3 bases from V and 7 bases from J, the junction contained 8 bases not matched to a gene. CDR3 DNA sequence: TGCGCCAGCAGCTGGGGCGGACAGGGAGTTGAAGCTTTCTTT. It yields the protein CASSWGGQGVEAFF.

CDR3 DNA sequence: TGTGCCAGTAGCAAGCGAGGGGGTGCTATGAATGAGCAGTTCTTC. This codes for CASSKRGGAMNEQFF. The chain couples TRBV19 to TRBJ2-1, with D possibly TRBD1 on 6 matching bases. This CDR3 is built from 15 residues. Trimming left V 6 bases short and J 7 bases short, with 19 bases between. Germline V gene sequence: CDR1 LNHDA, CDR2 SQIVND (reference sequence).

This clone was seen a few times. The V call is TRBV4-1, the J call TRBJ2-7, with 8 bases that match TRBD1. V gave up 1 base and J gave up 2 bases; unmatched junction bases: 13. The germline V gene has CDR1 MGHRA and CDR2 YSYEKL. This CDR3 has 18 residues. In DNA form, the CDR3 reads TGCGCCAGCAGCCAAGGAACCCTGGACAGGGAAAAGACCTACGAGCAGTACTTC. Protein product: CASSQGTLDREKTYEQYF.

The rearrangement links TRBV5-1 to TRBJ1-4, with TRBD1 as a possible D gene (5 bases). The germline V gene encodes CDR1 SGHRS and CDR2 YFSETQ. The CDR3 length is 15 residues. V gave up 3 bases and J gave up 0 bases, with 9 bases separating them. CDR3 DNA sequence: TGCGCCAGCAGCTCAGGACAAGCAACTAATGAAAAACTGTTTTTT. Translation gives CASSSGQATNEKLFF.

V gene TRBV30 combines with J gene TRBJ1-3; the D is unclear. Germline CDR1 reads GTSNPN; CDR2 reads SVGIG (reference sequence). Trimming took off 2 bases at V and 4 bases at J, with 3 bases between the two ends. The CDR3 spans 11 residues. The CDR3 region is CAWSLGNTIYF. CDR3 bases: TGTGCCTGGAGTCTGGGAAACACCATATATTTT. Full variable domain (outside the CDR3, taken from reference TRBV30 and TRBJ1-3): SQTIHQWPATLVQPVGSPLSLECTVEGTSNPNLYWYRQAAGRGLQLLFYSVGIGQISSEVPQNLSASRPQDRQFILSSKKLLLSDSGFYLCAWSLGNTIYFGEGSWLTVV.

This clone was counted at least ten times. Other DNA sequences within the sample encode an identical CDR3. The J gene is TRBJ2-7, the V gene TRBV7-9; 10 bases are a match to TRBD1. Looked up from germline, CDR1 is SEHNR and CDR2 is FQNEAQ (reference sequence). Germline trimming cut 5 bases from V and 3 bases from J; bases unmatched to any gene: 4. The CDR3 consists of 14 residues. CDR3: CASSARDRGYEQYF. CDR3 in DNA: TGTGCCAGCAGCGCCCGGGACAGGGGCTACGAGCAGTACTTC.

The chain employs TRBV10-2 and TRBJ2-5; 10 bases are a match to TRBD2. The germline gives CDR1 WSHSY, CDR2 SAAADI. This CDR3 has 15 residues. Germline trimming cut 6 bases from V and 0 bases from J; bases unmatched to any gene: 4. CDR3 in DNA: TGCGCCAGCAGAATAGCGGGGGGAGACCAAGAGACCCAGTACTTC. It yields the protein CASRIAGGDQETQYF.

The chain links TRBV7-6 to TRBJ1-4; TRBD1 agrees at 11 bases. V shed 5 bases and J 7 bases; nucleotides not matched to a gene: 15. This CDR3 contains 18 residues. The V gene's germline CDR1 is SGHVS and CDR2 FNYEAQ. As DNA, the CDR3 is TGTGCCAGCAGCCTGAGGACAGGGGGCGGGGTGGTCGCTGAAAAACTGTTTTTT. Protein sequence: CASSLRTGGGVVAEKLFF.

The CDR3 reads CASSDSLVHSNQPQHF. DNA of the CDR3: TGTGCCAGCAGTGATAGCTTGGTCCATAGCAATCAGCCCCAGCATTTT. V and J are TRBV6-1 and TRBJ1-5; D gene uncertain. V lost 3 bases, J lost 0 bases, and 12 bases lay in between. Germline V gene sequence: CDR1 MNHNS, CDR2 SASEGT. The CDR3 is made up of 16 amino acids.

This clone was seen a handful of times. The same CDR3 is also encoded by other DNA sequences in this sample. The V gene is TRBV5-1, the J gene TRBJ2-7, with D unclear. The germline gives CDR1 SGHRS, CDR2 YFSETQ. CDR3 length: 13 amino acids. Deletions cut 1 base from V and 2 bases from J, with 7 bases between. CDR3 sequence reads: CASSLPGTYEQYF. The CDR3 DNA follows: TGCGCCAGCAGCTTGCCAGGAACCTACGAGCAGTACTTC.

The rearrangement uses TRBV5-1 and TRBJ2-3; D is perhaps TRBD1 (5 bases). V lost 0 bases and J 6 bases, leaving 14 bases between the germline ends. The CDR3 consists of 15 residues. Germline assignment: CDR1 SGHRS and CDR2 YFSETQ. The CDR3 region is CASSLEGQGDDTQYF. CDR3 DNA: TGCGCCAGCAGCTTGGAGGGTCAGGGTGACGATACGCAGTATTTT.

This sequence joins TRBV4-2 and TRBJ2-4; the match to TRBD2 covers 9 bases. Germline loops: CDR1 LGHNA, CDR2 YNFKEQ. The J segment lost 0 bases and the V segment lost 0 bases, leaving 12 bases of the junction unmatched. This CDR3 has 20 amino acids. The CDR3 is CASSQDGLAGSLLAKNIQYF. For the CDR3, the DNA is TGTGCCAGCAGCCAAGATGGGCTAGCGGGGAGTCTCCTAGCCAAAAACATTCAGTACTTC.

This clone turned up a few times. The gene calls are TRBV5-1 and TRBJ2-6, with 7 positions matching TRBD1. Germline values: CDR1 SGHRS, CDR2 YFSETQ. V gave up 4 bases and J gave up 2 bases; unmatched junction bases: 3. CDR3 length: 15 residues. CDR3 in DNA: TGCGCCAGCAGCGAAGGACAGGCTGGGGCCAACGTCCTGACTTTC. Translated: CASSEGQAGANVLTF. The whole variable domain, filled in from reference TRBV5-1 and TRBJ2-6, reads KAGVTQTPRYLIKTRGQQVTLSCSPISGHRSVSWYQQTPGQGLQFLFEYFSETQRNKGNFPGRFSGRQFSNSRSEMNVSTLELGDSALYLCASSEGQAGANVLTFGAGSRLTVL.